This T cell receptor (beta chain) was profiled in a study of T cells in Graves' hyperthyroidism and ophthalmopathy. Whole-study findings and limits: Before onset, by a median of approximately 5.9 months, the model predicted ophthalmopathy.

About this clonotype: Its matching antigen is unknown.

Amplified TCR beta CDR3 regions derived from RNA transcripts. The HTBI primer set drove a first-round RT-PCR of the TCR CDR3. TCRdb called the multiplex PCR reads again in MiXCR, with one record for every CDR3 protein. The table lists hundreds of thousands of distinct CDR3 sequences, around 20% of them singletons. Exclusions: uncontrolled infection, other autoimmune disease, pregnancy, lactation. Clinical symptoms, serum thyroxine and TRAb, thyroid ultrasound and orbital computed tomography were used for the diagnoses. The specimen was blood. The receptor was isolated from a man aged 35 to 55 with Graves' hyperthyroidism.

The CDR3 region has the DNA TGTGCCAGCAGCCGACTAGCGGGGGGACAGACCCAGTACTTC. It yields the protein CASSRLAGGQTQYF. The chain recombines TRBV7-3 with TRBJ2-5; 13 bases are shared with TRBD2. The ends lost 5 bases at V and 6 bases at J; junction bases unmatched: 3. Germline V gene data show CDR1 as SGHTA and CDR2 as FQGTGA. CDR3 length equals 14 residues.